This T cell receptor beta chain is from a study of T cell changes during pregnancy in multiple sclerosis. The method was immunoSEQ multiplex PCR; TCRdb's version includes in-frame clones alone and lacks a portion of them. The sample includes about 52,000 clones, roughly 92% seen only once; the top ten take less than 0.3%. This material consisted of CD4+ T cells from peripheral blood mononuclear cells, taken in the third trimester of pregnancy. The TCR comes from a female donor with multiple sclerosis, enrolled in a pregnancy study.

The CDR3 DNA follows: TGTGCCAGCAGTTTCCAGACTAGCGGTTACGAGCAGTACTTC. Translated, it gives CASSFQTSGYEQYF. The rearrangement links TRBV27 to TRBJ2-7, with 9 bases lining up with TRBD2. CDR3 size: 14 residues. J gave up 4 bases and V 3 bases, and 4 bases lay outside the gene matches. The germline V gene has CDR1 MNHEY and CDR2 SMNVEV (reference sequence).